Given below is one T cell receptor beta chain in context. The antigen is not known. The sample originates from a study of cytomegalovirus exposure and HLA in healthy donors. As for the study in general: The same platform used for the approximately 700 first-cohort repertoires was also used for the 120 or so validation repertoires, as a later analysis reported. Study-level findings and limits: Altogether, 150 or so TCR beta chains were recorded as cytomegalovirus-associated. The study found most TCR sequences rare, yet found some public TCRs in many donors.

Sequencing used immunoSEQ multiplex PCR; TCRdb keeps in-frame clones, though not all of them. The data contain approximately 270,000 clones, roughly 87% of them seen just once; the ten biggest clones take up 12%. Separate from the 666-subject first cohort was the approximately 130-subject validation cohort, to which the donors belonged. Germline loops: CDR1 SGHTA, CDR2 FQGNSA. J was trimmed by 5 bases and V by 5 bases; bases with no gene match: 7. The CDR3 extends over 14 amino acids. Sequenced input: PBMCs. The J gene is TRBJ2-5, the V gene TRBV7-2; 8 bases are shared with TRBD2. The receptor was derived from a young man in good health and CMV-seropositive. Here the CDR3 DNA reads TGTGCCAGCAGCCATAGCGGGAAATCGGAGACCCAGTACTTC. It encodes CASSHSGKSETQYF.